What follows is one T cell receptor beta chain and its context. Antigen specificity is unknown. TCRdb's copy holds only in-frame clones and misses some; the assay was immunoSEQ multiplex PCR. Of 800,000 or so clones listed, 95% to 97% are singletons. The germline V gene has CDR1 MGHRA and CDR2 YSYEKL. Trimming took off 0 bases at V and 5 bases at J, with 10 bases between the two ends. This CDR3 region has 15 residues. The sample originates from a study of shared clonotypes between healthy human individuals. Across the study: Plates per donor: three CD4 naive, three CD4 memory, two CD8 naive, one CD8 memory. Study-wide findings and caveats: Sharing of clonotypes among donors was expected to vary with sequencing depth. When compared with the clonotypes that were shared by all four sorted-subset donors, the non-shared clonotypes turned out to have lower generation probabilities.

CD8 cells regarded as naive lacked CD45RO, were positively chosen for CCR7, and omitted terminally differentiated effector memory CD45RA+ cells. Donors were healthy HIV-negative adults without recently reported acute infections or vaccinations. Material: naive CD8+ T cells sorted from blood. The clonotype was recovered from a man aged 25 to 40 in good health. The chain employs TRBV4-1 and TRBJ2-2, with D possibly TRBD1 on 6 matching bases. The CDR3 DNA is TGCGCCAGCAGCCAAGATCCAGGGGCGACCGGGGAGCTGTTTTTT. Translation: CASSQDPGATGELFF.